This T cell receptor (beta chain) comes out of a study of blood T cells in healthy people across ages. V lost 5 bases and J lost 0, with 14 bases in between. The CDR3 is made up of 16 amino acids. The germline CDR1 and CDR2 sequences are SGHVS and FQNEAQ. Using a J-beta primer mix together with a sample-barcoded 5' primer, a second PCR was run for roughly 7 to 12 cycles. MiXCR, run by TCRdb on the 5' RACE reads, gives a single entry per CDR3 protein. The repertoire consists of 700,000 to 850,000 distinct CDR3 sequences, with approximately 53% occurring once and the leading ten covering roughly two fifths.

This sequence joins TRBV7-8 and TRBJ2-1, with D perhaps matching TRBD1 (5 bases). The source of this sequence is a man aged 80 or over in good health. The material sequenced was blood. CDR3 protein: CASSLRQLSSYNEQFF. CDR3 in DNA: TGTGCCAGCAGCCTAAGACAGCTGAGCTCCTACAATGAGCAGTTCTTC.